The rows below give T cell receptor beta chains drawn from one sample of a study of blood T cell repertoires in COVID-19. Assay: immunoSEQ multiplex PCR; the TCRdb copy retains only in-frame clones and omits some. The data hold a few hundred thousand clones, with about nine tenths observed a single time. Sample: PBMCs or T cells enriched from blood (not recorded which). Receptor source: a young woman who had recovered from COVID-19. Each CDR3 is given with its conserved first and last residue. A D gene is named only where the DNA matches it firmly. A clone size is listed for some rows: how often the clone was seen (once, few, many), or a class if it is expanded.

cdr3_length d_call clone_size j_call v_call cdr3_nt cdr3_aa
16 TRBD1 - TRBJ2-3 TRBV5-6 TGTGCCAGCAGCTCCCTTCGGACAGGGACGGAGGATACGCAGTATTTT CASSSLRTGTEDTQYF
12 - - TRBJ2-5 TRBV29-1 TGCAGCGTTTATGGCCTCCAAGAGACCCAGTACTTC CSVYGLQETQYF
13 - - TRBJ2-1 TRBV12-3/TRBV12-4 TGTGCCAGCAGTTTCGGTAGGCTAGCGAAGCAGTTCTTC CASSFGRLAKQFF
16 TRBD1 - TRBJ1-2 TRBV28 TGTGCCAGCAGTTTAGCCGGGACAGTCCTCAACTATGGCTACACCTTC CASSLAGTVLNYGYTF
18 - once TRBJ1-6 TRBV7-6 TGTGCCAGCAGCTTACGGTTCGGGAGGTTGCAGGGAGCTTCACCCCTCCACTTT CASSLRFGRLQGASPLHF
16 - - TRBJ2-1 TRBV7-2 TGTGCCAGTGGACAGCGCCGCACTAATCCCTACAATGAGCAGTTCTTC CASGQRRTNPYNEQFF
13 - medium-sized TRBJ1-1 TRBV5-6 TGTGCCAGCAGCCCATCCACGGGCACTGAAGCTTTCTTT CASSPSTGTEAFF
16 TRBD1 - TRBJ1-2 TRBV18 TGTGCCAGCTCACCAAGGACAGGGAGTCTTGACTATGGCTACACCTTC CASSPRTGSLDYGYTF
15 - - TRBJ2-7 TRBV6-5 TGTGCCAGCAGTTTGCTCAGGGCCCACTCCTACGAGCAGTACTTC CASSLLRAHSYEQYF
13 TRBD1 - TRBJ1-1 TRBV9 TGTGCCAGCAGCGTAGAAGGGACAGCCGATGCTTTCTTT CASSVEGTADAFF